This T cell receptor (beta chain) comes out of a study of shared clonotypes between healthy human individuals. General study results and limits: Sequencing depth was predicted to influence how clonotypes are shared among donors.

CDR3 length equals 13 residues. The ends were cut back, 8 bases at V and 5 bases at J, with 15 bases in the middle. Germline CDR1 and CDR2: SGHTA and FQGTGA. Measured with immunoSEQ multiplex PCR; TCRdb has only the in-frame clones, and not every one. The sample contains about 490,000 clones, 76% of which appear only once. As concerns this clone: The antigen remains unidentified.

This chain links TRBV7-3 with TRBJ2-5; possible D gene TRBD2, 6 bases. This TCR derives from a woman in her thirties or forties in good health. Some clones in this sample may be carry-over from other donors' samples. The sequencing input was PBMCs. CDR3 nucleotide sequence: TGTGCCAGCTCGGAGGGCCCGAGGGAGACCCAGTACTTC. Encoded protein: CASSEGPRETQYF.